One and the same sample provided the 25 T cell receptor beta chains below, sequenced in a study of blood T cells in healthy people across ages. With a J-beta primer mix and a sample-barcoded 5' primer, a second PCR ran about 7 to 12 cycles. TCRdb independently ran MiXCR on the 5' RACE reads; one entry per CDR3 protein. The data hold about 1.6 million distinct CDR3 sequences, with roughly 32% observed a single time. Sequenced input: blood. The receptors were sampled from a woman aged 30 to 39 in good health.

This clonotype was seen only a few times. The gene calls are TRBV4-1 and TRBJ2-3; 9 nucleotides align to TRBD2. Germline values: CDR1 MGHRA, CDR2 YSYEKL. The trim removed 0 bases at V and 4 bases at J, leaving 8 bases unmatched. There are 17 residues in the CDR3. The CDR3 reads CASSQETSGLGADTQYF. CDR3 sequence (DNA): TGCGCCAGCAGCCAAGAGACTAGCGGACTAGGGGCAGATACGCAGTATTTT.

This clonotype was counted between two and nine times. The chain recombines TRBV6-6 with TRBJ2-7; D uncertain. This CDR3 is 14 amino acids long. Germline CDR1 and CDR2: MNHNY and SVGAGI (reference sequence). Trimming pared 2 bases from V and 5 bases from J, leaving 13 bases between. The CDR3 spells CASSYEPNFNEQYF. Here the CDR3 DNA reads TGTGCCAGCAGTTACGAGCCAAACTTTAACGAGCAGTACTTC.

This clonotype appeared a few times. CDR3 in amino acids: CASSFYTKGGAETQYF. CDR3 sequence (DNA): TGCGCCAGCAGCTTCTACACGAAAGGGGGCGCGGAGACCCAGTACTTC. This rearrangement joins TRBV5-1 to TRBJ2-5; TRBD1 agrees at 7 bases. The germline gives CDR1 SGHRS, CDR2 YFSETQ. This CDR3 is 16 amino acids long. Unmatched junction bases numbered 12, after V lost 2 bases and J lost 5 bases.

V is TRBV4-1 and J is TRBJ1-2, with D unclear. The CDR3 is 16 residues long. Trimming removed 4 bases at V and 6 bases at J, with 21 bases between. Germline V lookup: CDR1 MGHRA, CDR2 YSYEKL. The CDR3 reads CASSPPLPGSGNGYTF. In DNA, the CDR3 is TGCGCCAGCAGCCCCCCCTTACCGGGCTCCGGAAATGGCTACACCTTC.

Details on this clonotype: A much larger clone differs from this one at a single base, so this may be a read error. This rearrangement joins TRBV29-1 to TRBJ2-5, with 10 bases lining up with TRBD2. The CDR3 extends over 16 amino acids. Germline-derived CDR1 and CDR2 are SQVTM and ANQGSEA. The V segment lost 3 bases and the J segment 11 bases; nucleotides outside the gene matches: 18. Here the CDR3 reads CSVEASGLATYNEQYF. The CDR3 nucleotides read TGCAGCGTTGAGGCTTCGGGACTAGCGACATACAATGAGCAGTACTTC.

The J gene is TRBJ2-3, the V gene TRBV4-3; D not resolved. The V end was cut by 0 bases, the J end by 2 bases, with 9 bases between. CDR3 size: 15 residues. Germline lookup yields CDR1 LGHNA and CDR2 YSLEER. CDR3 sequence: CASSQELRVTDTQYF. The CDR3 nucleotides read TGCGCCAGCAGCCAAGAGCTACGGGTCACAGATACGCAGTATTTT.

The chain employs TRBV6-1 and TRBJ2-5; 8 bases align to TRBD2. Germline trimming cut 0 bases from V and 4 bases from J; bases unmatched to any gene: 4. CDR3 length: 15 residues. Germline CDR1 MNHNS, CDR2 SASEGT. In DNA form, the CDR3 reads TGTGCCAGCAGTGAAGCACGGGGGGGGAGAGAGACCCAGTACTTC. This translates into CASSEARGGRETQYF.

The chain joins TRBV9 to TRBJ1-2; no definite D call. Germline V CDR1 and CDR2: SGDLS, YYNGEE. This CDR3 has 16 amino acids. Trimming pared 0 bases from V and 5 bases from J, leaving 17 bases between. The CDR3 is CASSVATHGSSYGYTF. CDR3 in DNA: TGTGCCAGCAGCGTAGCTACCCACGGGAGTTCGTATGGCTACACCTTC.

This clonotype was found many times. The chain employs TRBV29-1 and TRBJ2-7; D gene uncertain. CDR3 length: 14 amino acids. V lost 4 bases, J lost 0 bases, and 13 bases lay in between. Germline V gives CDR1 SQVTM, CDR2 ANQGSEA. In nucleotides, the CDR3 is TGCAGCGTTGGTGACGGATACAACTCCTACGAGCAGTACTTC. Protein product: CSVGDGYNSYEQYF.

The rearrangement links TRBV7-9 to TRBJ1-5; D is unclear. The CDR3 contains 14 residues. Germline assignment: CDR1 SEHNR and CDR2 FQNEAQ (reference sequence). Trimming stripped 5 bases from V and 0 bases from J, with 8 bases between. The CDR3 region is CASSHDNSNQPQHF. In DNA, the CDR3 is TGTGCCAGCAGCCACGACAATAGCAATCAGCCCCAGCATTTT.

V gene TRBV20-1 combines with J gene TRBJ1-6; D is possibly TRBD1 (6 bases). V was cut by 0 bases and J by 13 bases, with 13 bases left in between. Germline V gives CDR1 DFQATT, CDR2 SNEGSKA (reference sequence). The CDR3 is made up of 13 amino acids. The CDR3 here is CSARDPQGYPLHF. The CDR3 coding sequence is TGCAGTGCTAGAGATCCACAGGGATACCCCCTCCACTTT.

In its sample, this clonotype was seen once. The chain employs TRBV3-1 and TRBJ2-2, with D possibly matching TRBD2 (5 bases). The CDR3 covers 16 residues. Germline values: CDR1 LGHDT, CDR2 YNNKEL (reference sequence). V lost 2 bases and J 9 bases, leaving 19 bases between the germline ends. The CDR3 nucleotides read TGTGCCAGCAGCCAATCGCAACGGGGTCAAACAAGGGAGCTGTTTTTT. Residues: CASSQSQRGQTRELFF.

As concerns this clonotype: The junction departs from germline at one end; a sequencing error may be responsible. The V gene is TRBV20-1, the J gene TRBJ2-1, with unresolved D. CDR1 and CDR2 from the germline V gene are DFQATT and SNEGSKA (reference sequence). The CDR3 length is 15 residues. The CDR3 reads CSASPRLFSCNEQFF. The CDR3 DNA reads as TGCAGTGCTAGCCCCCGATTATTCTCCTGCAATGAGCAGTTCTTC.

This clonotype was observed many times. The gene calls are TRBV9 and TRBJ2-7; no clear D. V lost 7 bases and J lost 4, with 15 bases in between. Germline CDR1 reads SGDLS; CDR2 reads YYNGEE. The CDR3 has 13 amino acids. CDR3 nucleotide sequence: TGTGCCAGCTCCTCCGGGCCCTTATACGAGCAGTACTTC. Its protein is CASSSGPLYEQYF.

This clonotype was picked up a small number of times. The gene calls are TRBV9 and TRBJ2-5; a weak D match, TRBD1 (6 bases). The CDR3 is made up of 15 amino acids. V gave up 0 bases and J gave up 1 base, with 10 bases separating them. Germline V gene sequence: CDR1 SGDLS, CDR2 YYNGEE. CDR3 DNA: TGTGCCAGCAGCGTAGGGGGACAACTCCAAGAGACCCAGTACTTC. It encodes CASSVGGQLQETQYF.

This chain joins TRBV6-1 and TRBJ2-2; a possible D gene is TRBD1 (5 bases). V was trimmed by 3 bases and J by 7 bases, leaving 12 bases between them. The CDR3 runs 14 residues. The germline V gene has CDR1 MNHNS and CDR2 SASEGT. CDR3: CASSDPPTGGELFF. The CDR3 bases are TGTGCCAGCAGTGATCCCCCAACAGGCGGGGAGCTGTTTTTT.

This clonotype was seen a few times. This chain connects TRBV28 to TRBJ2-4; 13 nucleotides match TRBD2. Trimming removed 3 bases from V and 3 bases from J; junction bases left unmatched: 5. The CDR3 length is 17 residues. The germline V gene has CDR1 MDHEN and CDR2 SYDVKM. CDR3 DNA: TGTGCCAGCAGTTTGGACGGACTAGCGGGAGTCAAAAACATTCAGTACTTC. This encodes CASSLDGLAGVKNIQYF. Based on the CDR3 plus reference TRBV28 and TRBJ2-4, the full variable domain is DVKVTQSSRYLVKRTGEKVFLECVQDMDHENMFWYRQDPGLGLRLIYFSYDVKMKEKGDIPEGYSVSREKKERFSLILESASTNQTSMYLCASSLDGLAGVKNIQYFGAGTRLSVL.

About this clonotype: A junction end diverges from the germline sequence, so it may reflect a read error. J is TRBJ1-1 and V is TRBV29-1; D is undetermined. The CDR3 length is 13 residues. Per the germline V gene, CDR1 is SQVTM and CDR2 is ANQGSEA. The CDR3 DNA follows: TGCAGCGTTGCAGTGACGCTGAACACTGAGGCTTTCTTT. Translation gives CSVAVTLNTEAFF.

The chain joins TRBV10-3 to TRBJ2-1, with D possibly TRBD1 on 5 matching bases. CDR3 size: 14 residues. Trimming left V 0 bases short and J 8 bases short, with 11 bases between. Germline-derived CDR1 and CDR2 are ENHRY and SYGVKD. CDR3 nucleotides: TGTGCCATCAGTGAGTCAGGTAGGGGCGATGAGCAGTTCTTC. It codes for CAISESGRGDEQFF.

This clonotype was counted a single time. The gene calls are TRBV24-1 and TRBJ2-1; TRBD2 matches 7 bases. V was pared by 3 bases and J by 7 bases, with 5 bases of the junction left unmatched. This CDR3 has 14 residues. Germline lookup yields CDR1 KGHDR and CDR2 SFDVKD. CDR3 region: CATSDPLAENEQFF. The DNA of the CDR3 is TGTGCCACCAGTGATCCCCTAGCGGAAAATGAGCAGTTCTTC.

The chain has TRBV6-5 and TRBJ2-1; D perhaps matches TRBD2 (5 bases). The CDR3 is 11 amino acids. Germline assignment: CDR1 MNHEY and CDR2 SVGAGI. Trimming took off 8 bases at V and 8 bases at J, with 10 bases between the two ends. In DNA, the CDR3 is TGTGCCAGCGCGAGGGCCCATGAGCAGTTCTTC. Amino acid sequence: CASARAHEQFF.

The V and J genes are TRBV2 and TRBJ2-7; D not certain. The germline CDR1 and CDR2 sequences are SNHLY and FYNNEI. This CDR3 contains 12 residues. Trimming took 4 bases from V and 6 from J, leaving 10 bases between them. CDR3 DNA: TGTGCCAGCAGTGGGCTTGGATTCGAGCAGTACTTC. Its translation is CASSGLGFEQYF.

This clonotype has more than one count but fewer than ten. The V gene is TRBV12-3 or TRBV12-4, the J gene TRBJ2-1, with 8 bases lining up with TRBD2. The trim removed 6 bases at V and 7 bases at J, leaving 14 bases unmatched. CDR3 length equals 16 residues. CDR3 sequence reads: CASSPPGGGALNEQFF. CDR3 nucleotide sequence: TGTGCCAGCAGCCCACCGGGGGGGGGCGCTTTAAATGAGCAGTTCTTC.

The chain couples TRBV20-1 to TRBJ2-7, with 9 bases identical to TRBD1. The CDR3 has 13 residues. V lost 5 bases, J lost 4 bases, and 6 bases stayed unmatched. Germline CDR1 DFQATT, CDR2 SNEGSKA (reference sequence). The CDR3 sequence is CSADPGQGYEQYF. The CDR3 coding sequence is TGCAGTGCTGACCCGGGACAGGGATACGAGCAGTACTTC.

V and J are TRBV5-1 and TRBJ2-1, with TRBD2 matching 8 bases. The CDR3 consists of 15 residues. Trimming cost V 5 bases and J 2 bases; bases outside gene matches: 6. In germline, CDR1 is SGHRS, CDR2 YFSETQ. CDR3 sequence: CASREDGGAYNEQFF. CDR3 DNA sequence: TGCGCCAGCAGGGAAGACGGGGGGGCCTACAATGAGCAGTTCTTC.